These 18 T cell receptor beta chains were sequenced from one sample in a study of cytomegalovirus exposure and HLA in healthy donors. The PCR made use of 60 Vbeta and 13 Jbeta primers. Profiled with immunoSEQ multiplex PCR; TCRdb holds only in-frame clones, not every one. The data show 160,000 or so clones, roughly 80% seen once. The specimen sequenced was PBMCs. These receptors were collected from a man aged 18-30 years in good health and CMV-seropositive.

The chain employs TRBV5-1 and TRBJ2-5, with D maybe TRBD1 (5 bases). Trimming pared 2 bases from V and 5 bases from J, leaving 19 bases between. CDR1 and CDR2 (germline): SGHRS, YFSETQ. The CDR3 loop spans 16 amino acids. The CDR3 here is CASSFLDSARRETQYF. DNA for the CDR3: TGCGCCAGCAGCTTCCTTGACAGTGCCCGCCGGGAGACCCAGTACTTC.

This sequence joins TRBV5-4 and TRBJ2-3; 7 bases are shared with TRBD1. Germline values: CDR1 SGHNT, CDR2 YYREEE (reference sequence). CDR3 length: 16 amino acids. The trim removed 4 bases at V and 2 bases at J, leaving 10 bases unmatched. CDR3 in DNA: TGTGCCAGCAGCGGCTCTTGGGGACAGCTCACAGATACGCAGTATTTT. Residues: CASSGSWGQLTDTQYF. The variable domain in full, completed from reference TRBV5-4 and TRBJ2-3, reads ETGVTQSPTHLIKTRGQQVTLRCSSQSGHNTVSWYQQALGQGPQFIFQYYREEENGRGNFPPRFSGLQFPNYSSELNVNALELDDSALYLCASSGSWGQLTDTQYFGPGTRLTVL.

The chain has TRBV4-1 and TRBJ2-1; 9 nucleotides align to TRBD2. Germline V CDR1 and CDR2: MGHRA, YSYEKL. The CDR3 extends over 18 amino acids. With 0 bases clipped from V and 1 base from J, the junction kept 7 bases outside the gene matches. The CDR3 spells CASSQDLAGGTSYNEQFF. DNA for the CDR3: TGCGCCAGCAGCCAAGATTTGGCGGGAGGGACTTCCTACAATGAGCAGTTCTTC.

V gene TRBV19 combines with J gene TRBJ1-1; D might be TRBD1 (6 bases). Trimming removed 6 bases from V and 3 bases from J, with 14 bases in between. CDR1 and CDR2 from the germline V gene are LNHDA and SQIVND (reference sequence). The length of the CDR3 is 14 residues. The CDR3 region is CASRTGQRDTEAFF. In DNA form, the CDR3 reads TGTGCCAGTAGAACAGGGCAAAGGGACACTGAAGCTTTCTTT.

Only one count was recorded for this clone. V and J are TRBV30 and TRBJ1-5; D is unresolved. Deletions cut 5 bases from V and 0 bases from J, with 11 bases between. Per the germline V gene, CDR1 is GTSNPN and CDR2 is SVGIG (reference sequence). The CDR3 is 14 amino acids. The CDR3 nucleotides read TGTGCCTGGGGAGAAGGTGATAGCAATCAGCCCCAGCATTTT. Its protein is CAWGEGDSNQPQHF.

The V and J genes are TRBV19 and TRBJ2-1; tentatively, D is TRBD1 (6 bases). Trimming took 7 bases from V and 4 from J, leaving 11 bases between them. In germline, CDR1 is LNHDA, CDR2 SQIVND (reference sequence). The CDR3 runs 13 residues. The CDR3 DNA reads TGTGCCAGTACCCAGGACAGTTACAATGAGCAGTTCTTC. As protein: CASTQDSYNEQFF.

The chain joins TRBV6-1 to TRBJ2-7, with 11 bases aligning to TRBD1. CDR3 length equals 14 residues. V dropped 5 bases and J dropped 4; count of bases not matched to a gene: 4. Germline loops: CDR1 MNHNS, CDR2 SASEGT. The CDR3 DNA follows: TGTGCCAGCAGTACGGACAGGGGGCTTTACGAGCAGTACTTC. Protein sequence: CASSTDRGLYEQYF.

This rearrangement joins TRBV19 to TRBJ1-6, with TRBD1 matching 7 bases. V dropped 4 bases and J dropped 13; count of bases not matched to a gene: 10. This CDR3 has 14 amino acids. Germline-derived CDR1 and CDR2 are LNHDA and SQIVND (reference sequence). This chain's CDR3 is CASSTGQATAPLHF. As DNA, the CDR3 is TGTGCCAGTAGTACTGGACAGGCCACGGCTCCCCTCCACTTT.

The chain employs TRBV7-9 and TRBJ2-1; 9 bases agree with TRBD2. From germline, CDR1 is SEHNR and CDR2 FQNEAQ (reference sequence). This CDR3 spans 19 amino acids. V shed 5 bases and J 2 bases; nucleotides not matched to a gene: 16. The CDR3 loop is CASSDPGLALPLTYNEQFF. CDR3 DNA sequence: TGTGCCAGCAGCGATCCGGGACTAGCCTTACCTCTTACCTACAATGAGCAGTTCTTC. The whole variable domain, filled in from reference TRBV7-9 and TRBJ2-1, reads DTGVSQNPRHKITKRGQNVTFRCDPISEHNRLYWYRQTLGQGPEFLTYFQNEAQLEKSRLLSDRFSAERPKGSFSTLEIQRTEQGDSAMYLCASSDPGLALPLTYNEQFFGPGTRLTVL.

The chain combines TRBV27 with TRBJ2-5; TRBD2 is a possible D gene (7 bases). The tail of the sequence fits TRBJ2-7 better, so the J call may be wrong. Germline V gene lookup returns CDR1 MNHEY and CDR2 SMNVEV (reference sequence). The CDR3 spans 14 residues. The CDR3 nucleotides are TGTGCCAGCAGTTGGGGGGGCAATTTTGACGAGCAGTACTTC. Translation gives CASSWGGNFDEQYF.

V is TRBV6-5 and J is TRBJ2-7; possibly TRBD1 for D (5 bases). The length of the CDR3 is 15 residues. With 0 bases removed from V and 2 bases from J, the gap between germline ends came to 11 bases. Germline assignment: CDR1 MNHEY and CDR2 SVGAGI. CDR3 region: CASSYSNQGTYEQYF. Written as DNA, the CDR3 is TGTGCCAGCAGTTACTCGAATCAGGGAACCTACGAGCAGTACTTC.

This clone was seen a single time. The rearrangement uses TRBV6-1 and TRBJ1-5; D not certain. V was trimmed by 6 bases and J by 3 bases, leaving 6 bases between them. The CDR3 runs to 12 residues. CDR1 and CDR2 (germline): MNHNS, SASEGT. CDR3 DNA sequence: TGTGCCAGCAGCGGGTTCAATCAGCCCCAGCATTTT. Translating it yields CASSGFNQPQHF.

This CDR3 reads CAISESDRGGDNEQFF. The CDR3, as DNA: TGTGCCATCAGTGAGTCTGACAGGGGTGGGGACAATGAGCAGTTCTTC. The rearrangement joins TRBV10-3 to TRBJ2-1; 8 positions agree with TRBD1. Germline values: CDR1 ENHRY, CDR2 SYGVKD. This CDR3 is built from 16 residues. J gave up 5 bases and V 0 bases, and 6 bases lay outside the gene matches.

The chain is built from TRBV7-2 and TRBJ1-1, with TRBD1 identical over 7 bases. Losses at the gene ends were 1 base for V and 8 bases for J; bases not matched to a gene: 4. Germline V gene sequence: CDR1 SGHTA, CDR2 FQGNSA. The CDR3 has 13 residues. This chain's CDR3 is CASSLEWDREAFF. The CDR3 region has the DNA TGTGCCAGCAGCTTAGAGTGGGACAGAGAAGCTTTCTTT.

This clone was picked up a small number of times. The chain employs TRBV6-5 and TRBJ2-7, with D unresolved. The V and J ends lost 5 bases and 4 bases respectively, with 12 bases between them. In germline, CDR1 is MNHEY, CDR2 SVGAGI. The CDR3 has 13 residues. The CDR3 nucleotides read TGTGCCAGCAGTGAACAGCTCGTGTACGAGCAGTACTTC. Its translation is CASSEQLVYEQYF.

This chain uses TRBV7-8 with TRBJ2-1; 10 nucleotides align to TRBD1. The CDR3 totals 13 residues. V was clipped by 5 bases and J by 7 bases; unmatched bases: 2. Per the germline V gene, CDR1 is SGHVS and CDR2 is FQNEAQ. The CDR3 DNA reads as TGTGCCAGCAGCCGGGGACAGGGGAATGAGCAGTTCTTC. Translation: CASSRGQGNEQFF.

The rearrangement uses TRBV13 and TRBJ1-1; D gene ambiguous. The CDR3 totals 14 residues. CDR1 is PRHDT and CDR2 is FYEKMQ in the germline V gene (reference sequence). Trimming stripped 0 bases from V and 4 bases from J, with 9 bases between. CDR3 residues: CASSLGLRGTEAFF. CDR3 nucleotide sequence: TGTGCCAGCAGCTTAGGCCTTCGGGGCACTGAAGCTTTCTTT.

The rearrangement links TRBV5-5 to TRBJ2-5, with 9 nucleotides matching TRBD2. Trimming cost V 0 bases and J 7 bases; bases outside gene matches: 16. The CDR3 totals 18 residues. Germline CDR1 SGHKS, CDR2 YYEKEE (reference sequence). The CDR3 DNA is TGTGCCAGCAGCTTGGATCCCTGGGGCGGGGGGGGCGCAGGGACCCAGTACTTC. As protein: CASSLDPWGGGGAGTQYF.